What follows is one TCR beta chain and its context. Its antigen is as yet unknown. RNA, once extracted, was reverse transcribed into cDNA for use as the sequencing template. Clones were sequenced by immunoSEQ multiplex PCR, and TCRdb holds only the in-frame ones, with some missing. The table records about 200,000 clones, 58% of them present only once. These data are taken from a study of CD8+ T cells in alopecia areata. Study observations and caveats: Tofacitinib delivered significant drops in scalp clonality and in expanded CD8+ clones among the top 100. In blood and scalp, many expanded lesional clones persisted during tofacitinib.

The V end lost 3 bases, the J end lost 0 bases, and 5 bases lay between the germline ends. Germline lookup yields CDR1 ENHRY and CDR2 SYGVKD. This CDR3 comprises 13 residues. Noted treatment: oral pan-JAK inhibitor, 5-10 mg twice daily. Alopecia areata patients gave lesional scalp punch biopsies and peripheral blood samples. The TCR originated in a human donor with alopecia areata. The chain employs TRBV10-3 and TRBJ1-2; D is undetermined. The sequenced sample was CD4+ T cells sorted from blood, obtained at week 24, from a patient treated with tofacitinib. The CDR3 loop is CAISERPNYGYTF. In nucleotides, the CDR3 is TGTGCCATCAGTGAAAGACCTAACTATGGCTACACCTTC.